This is a list of T cell receptor beta chains from one sample in a study of CD8+ T cells in alopecia areata. TCRdb's table, derived via immunoSEQ multiplex PCR, lists solely in-frame clones and lacks some. The sample consists of 200,000 to 250,000 clones, about 64% of them appearing once. The source material was CD4+ T cells sorted from blood, sampled at week 4, from a patient treated with tofacitinib. Receptors originate from a human donor with alopecia areata. Both conserved end residues are part of each CDR3. The D gene is left open where the match is weak. A clone size is listed for some rows: how often the clone was seen (once, few, many), or a class if it is expanded.

CSVEGQAKNIQYF | TGCAGCGTTGAAGGGCAGGCCAAAAACATTCAGTACTTC | few | . | TRBJ2-4 | TRBV29-1
CSVAFLDEQYF | TGCAGCGTTGCTTTTCTGGACGAGCAGTACTTC | . | . | TRBJ2-7 | TRBV29-1
CSVDKNRRGYTF | TGCAGCGTAGACAAGAACCGACGTGGCTACACCTTC | . | . | TRBJ1-2 | TRBV29-1
CASSQASPDGTDTQYF | TGTGCCAGCAGCCAAGCCTCTCCGGACGGCACAGATACGCAGTATTTT | . | . | TRBJ2-3 | TRBV4-2
CASSFYMDLQQETQYF | TGTGCCAGCAGCTTCTATATGGACCTTCAACAAGAGACCCAGTACTTC | . | . | TRBJ2-5 | TRBV11-3
CAWNRGPSETQYF | TGTGCCTGGAACAGGGGGCCAAGTGAGACCCAGTACTTC | . | TRBD1 | TRBJ2-5 | TRBV30
CASSSDKIGYTF | TGTGCCAGCAGCTCCGACAAAATAGGCTACACCTTC | . | . | TRBJ1-2 | TRBV7-2
CASSPPGGLNPNYGYTF | TGTGCCAGCTCACCCCCCGGGGGGCTAAACCCTAACTATGGCTACACCTTC | . | . | TRBJ1-2 | TRBV18
CASSFGTGVDGYTF | TGTGCCAGCAGCTTCGGGACAGGGGTCGATGGCTACACCTTC | . | TRBD1 | TRBJ1-2 | TRBV5-6
CASSSLAGVVNTDTQYF | TGTGCCAGCAGCTCGCTGGCGGGGGTGGTCAACACAGATACGCAGTATTTT | . | TRBD2 | TRBJ2-3 | TRBV7-9
CATSREIGVAEKLFF | TGTGCCACCAGCAGAGAAATTGGGGTGGCTGAAAAACTGTTTTTT | . | . | TRBJ1-4 | TRBV15
CASRLDFNVLTF | TGTGCCAGCAGGTTGGACTTTAACGTCCTGACTTTC | . | . | TRBJ2-6 | TRBV6-5
CASRRGAPLEGETQYF | TGCGCCAGCAGGAGGGGGGCCCCCCTGGAAGGCGAGACCCAGTACTTC | . | . | TRBJ2-5 | TRBV5-1
CASTPNGFYEQYF | TGTGCCAGCACACCGAACGGGTTCTACGAGCAGTACTTC | . | . | TRBJ2-7 | TRBV6-5
CASSRQDVGTVGGYTF | TGTGCCAGTAGCCGCCAAGACGTGGGGACGGTGGGTGGCTACACCTTC | many | . | TRBJ1-2 | TRBV19
CSVGQSPDTEAFF | TGCAGCGTTGGCCAATCGCCGGACACTGAAGCTTTCTTT | many | . | TRBJ1-1 | TRBV29-1
CASSFGNTGELFF | TGTGCCAGCAGCTTCGGCAACACCGGGGAGCTGTTTTTT | . | . | TRBJ2-2 | TRBV7-9
CASSLDTGAQDGYTF | TGCGCCAGCAGCTTGGACACAGGGGCGCAGGATGGCTACACCTTC | . | TRBD1 | TRBJ1-2 | TRBV5-1
CASSQGRYTEAFF | TGCGCCAGCAGCCAGGGACGTTACACTGAAGCTTTCTTT | . | . | TRBJ1-1 | TRBV4-3
CASSLAGESYNEQFF | TGCGCCAGCAGCTTAGCGGGGGAGTCCTACAATGAGCAGTTCTTC | few | TRBD2 | TRBJ2-1 | TRBV5-1
CASSQYVPHQAETQYF | TGCGCCAGCAGTCAATACGTCCCTCACCAGGCAGAGACCCAGTACTTC | . | . | TRBJ2-5 | TRBV23-1
CSARGQMNTEAFF | TGCAGCGCTCGAGGACAGATGAACACTGAAGCTTTCTTT | . | . | TRBJ1-1 | TRBV29-1
CASSQGVQGAYEQYF | TGTGCCAGCAGCCAAGGCGTCCAGGGGGCCTACGAGCAGTACTTC | many | TRBD1 | TRBJ2-7 | TRBV11-3
CSGADYERFF | TGCAGCGGGGCCGATTACGAGCGGTTCTTC | . | . | TRBJ2-1 | TRBV29-1
CSVEDLGQVEDTQYF | TGCAGCGTTGAAGACCTGGGACAGGTGGAAGATACGCAGTATTTT | . | TRBD1 | TRBJ2-3 | TRBV29-1
CAWSVSRGLYGYTF | TGTGCCTGGAGTGTAAGCAGGGGGCTCTATGGCTACACCTTC | few | TRBD1 | TRBJ1-2 | TRBV30
CSVAEPRNTEAFF | TGCAGCGTTGCGGAGCCGAGGAACACTGAAGCTTTCTTT | . | . | TRBJ1-1 | TRBV29-1
CASSLGMPGTDTQYF | TGTGCCAGCAGCTTAGGGATGCCAGGGACAGATACGCAGTATTTT | . | . | TRBJ2-3 | TRBV7-2
CASSDSVGQPQHF | TGTGCCAGCAGTGACAGTGTAGGGCAGCCCCAGCATTTT | . | . | TRBJ1-5 | TRBV25-1
CSVEELGNTGELFF | TGCAGCGTTGAAGAGCTGGGGAACACCGGGGAGCTGTTTTTT | . | . | TRBJ2-2 | TRBV29-1
CATLPGRWLYF | TGTGCCACCCTCCCCGGCCGTTGGCTGTACTTC | . | . | TRBJ2-7 | TRBV6-1
CASSELAGKETQYF | TGTGCCAGCAGTGAGCTAGCGGGGAAAGAGACCCAGTACTTC | . | TRBD2 | TRBJ2-5 | TRBV2
CAWGVGDNQPQHF | TGTGCCTGGGGGGTGGGGGACAATCAGCCCCAGCATTTT | . | . | TRBJ1-5 | TRBV30
CASSPGKGHYGYTF | TGCGCCAGCAGCCCCGGAAAGGGACACTATGGCTACACCTTC | . | . | TRBJ1-2 | TRBV4-3
CATSRQGGNQPQHF | TGTGCCACCAGCAGACAGGGAGGGAATCAGCCCCAGCATTTT | . | . | TRBJ1-5 | TRBV15
CASSLKGQGGSPLHF | TGCGCCAGCAGCTTGAAGGGGCAGGGAGGATCACCCCTCCACTTT | . | . | TRBJ1-6 | TRBV5-1
CASSLAMNTEAFF | TGTGCCAGCAGCCTTGCGATGAACACTGAAGCTTTCTTT | . | . | TRBJ1-1 | TRBV27
CASSPGLAGGEETQYF | TGCGCCAGCAGCCCTGGACTAGCGGGGGGGGAAGAGACCCAGTACTTC | . | TRBD2 | TRBJ2-5 | TRBV4-1
CSVVIKETQYF | TGCAGCGTTGTGATCAAGGAGACCCAGTACTTC | once | . | TRBJ2-5 | TRBV29-1
CAWSVGQHNQPQHF | TGTGCCTGGAGTGTAGGACAGCACAATCAGCCCCAGCATTTT | . | . | TRBJ1-5 | TRBV30
CSARATDTQYF | TGCAGTGCTAGGGCCACAGATACGCAGTATTTT | . | . | TRBJ2-3 | TRBV20-1
CASSPSPGAANEKLFF | TGTGCCAGCAGCCCGTCACCCGGAGCAGCTAATGAAAAACTGTTTTTT | . | . | TRBJ1-4 | TRBV4-2
CASSLSGLTNEQFF | TGTGCTAGCAGCCTGTCGGGACTAACCAATGAGCAGTTCTTC | . | TRBD2 | TRBJ2-1 | TRBV7-7
CASGLGEVMSQPQHF | TGTGCTAGTGGTTTGGGCGAGGTGATGAGTCAGCCCCAGCATTTT | few | . | TRBJ1-5 | TRBV12-5
CASSQARFYGYTF | TGCGCCAGCAGCCAAGCCCGATTCTATGGCTACACCTTC | few | . | TRBJ1-2 | TRBV4-1
CASSEGPGPQHF | TGTGCCAGCAGTGAGGGACCGGGGCCCCAGCATTTT | . | . | TRBJ1-5 | TRBV6-5
CASSQRGLDEKLFF | TGCGCCAGCAGTCAGAGGGGGCTCGATGAAAAACTGTTTTTT | . | TRBD1 | TRBJ1-4 | TRBV5-1
CASSFPTGVNSPLHF | TGTGCCAGCAGCTTCCCGACAGGGGTTAATTCACCCCTCCACTTT | few | TRBD1 | TRBJ1-6 | TRBV7-2